The rows below give T cell receptor beta chains drawn from one sample of a study of graft-versus-host responses after intestinal transplantation. The data were produced by immunoSEQ multiplex PCR, yet TCRdb's version contains in-frame clones alone and is incomplete. The data show about 120,000 clones, with roughly nine tenths seen just once and around 0.2% held by the top ten. Antigen specificity for these receptors is unknown. The sample was unstimulated CD4+ T cells sorted from spleen or lymph node cells, taken before intestinal transplant. These receptor sequences come from a human donor who received an intestinal transplant. CDR3s include the opening cysteine and the closing phenylalanine or tryptophan.

cdr3_aa: CASSPNRDRGNTIYF
v_call: TRBV7-2

cdr3_aa: CASSLNRAGTQYF
v_call: TRBV28

cdr3_aa: CASRRPGQGTYEQYF
v_call: TRBV28

cdr3_aa: CASSVLAGILDTQYF
v_call: TRBV2

cdr3_aa: CASSPPSVNYGYTF
v_call: TRBV18

cdr3_aa: CASSETGKSSYEQYF
v_call: TRBV6-1

cdr3_aa: CATSYLGRGQHTGELFF
v_call: TRBV15

cdr3_aa: CASSPPGGVLQETQYF
v_call: TRBV18

cdr3_aa: CASSLTEIYNEQFF
v_call: TRBV5-1

cdr3_aa: CASRAGGANVLTF
v_call: TRBV6-5

cdr3_aa: CASSYSRSVFTDTQYF
v_call: TRBV6-6

cdr3_aa: CASTPFPGLGGETQYF
v_call: TRBV27

cdr3_aa: CASSQDRDSPLHF
v_call: TRBV14

cdr3_aa: CASRSGQGTGELFF
v_call: TRBV5-1

cdr3_aa: CASSLSGLAYNEQFF
v_call: TRBV27

cdr3_aa: CASSLEGGEKLFF
v_call: TRBV7-9

cdr3_aa: CASSYRNTGELFF
v_call: TRBV5-4

cdr3_aa: CASSLVTGGVGTDTQYF
v_call: TRBV7-2

cdr3_aa: CASSFGYDQPQHF
v_call: TRBV11-2

cdr3_aa: CSVGRDTYGYTF
v_call: TRBV29-1

cdr3_aa: CASSSGSYEQYF
v_call: TRBV28

cdr3_aa: CASSHGQGPYGYTF
v_call: TRBV7-2

cdr3_aa: CASSLDGGSTDTQYF
v_call: TRBV5-1

cdr3_aa: CASSPNQGQPQHF
v_call: TRBV4-1

cdr3_aa: CASSLEVAGVADTQYF
v_call: TRBV7-8

cdr3_aa: CASRGWETQYF
v_call: TRBV2

cdr3_aa: CASSFGRGGRSSTDTQYF
v_call: TRBV11-2

cdr3_aa: CASSAPPRTNTEAFF
v_call: TRBV9

cdr3_aa: CASSEYGTGNQPQHF
v_call: TRBV2

cdr3_aa: CASSLGGLQETQYF
v_call: TRBV5-1

cdr3_aa: CASSEFERQGGNEQFF
v_call: TRBV25-1

cdr3_aa: CASSARVVDTQYF
v_call: TRBV5-1

cdr3_aa: CASSFSPEEKLFF
v_call: TRBV5-1

cdr3_aa: CASSRGAGAYNEQFF
v_call: TRBV7-3

cdr3_aa: CASSFGATANEKLFF
v_call: TRBV7-9

cdr3_aa: CASSRRVRTSGGLSSYNEQFF
v_call: TRBV19

cdr3_aa: CASSVGGRIDTQYF
v_call: TRBV2